The rows below give T cell receptor beta chains drawn from one sample of a study of CD8+ T cells in alopecia areata. TCRdb's copy holds only in-frame clones and misses some; the assay was immunoSEQ multiplex PCR. In the table there are more than 95,000 clones, approximately 58% of which are singletons. Sequenced: CD4+ T cells sorted from blood. The receptors originated from a human donor in good health. Each CDR3 is given with its conserved first and last residue. A D gene is named only where the DNA matches it firmly. The size of a clone is reported for some rows only, either as once, few or many, or as a class for expanded clones.

CDR3 DNA,CDR3 protein,clone size,V gene,J gene,D gene
TGTGCCAGCACCACCCAGGGTAAGGGCTCCTACGAGCAGTACTTC,CASTTQGKGSYEQYF,NA,TRBV28,TRBJ2-7,NA
TGTGCCAGCAGTGAGCAGGGAACAGATACGCAGTATTTT,CASSEQGTDTQYF,NA,TRBV2,TRBJ2-3,NA
TGTGCCTGGAGTCGTGACCCAAGCGGCTATGGCTACACCTTC,CAWSRDPSGYGYTF,NA,TRBV30,TRBJ1-2,NA
TGCAGCGTTGAGTATAAGGGAACTGGCTACACCTTC,CSVEYKGTGYTF,NA,TRBV29-1,TRBJ1-2,NA
TGTGCCAGCAGCGGCAGAAGGACTAGCGGGGAGACAGATACGCAGTATTTT,CASSGRRTSGETDTQYF,NA,TRBV7-9,TRBJ2-3,TRBD2
TGTGCCTGGAGTTCTTTAAACGACAGGGGGAATGAAAAACTGTTTTTT,CAWSSLNDRGNEKLFF,NA,TRBV30,TRBJ1-4,TRBD1
TGCGCCAGCAGCCAACCTCAAAGGGGGGGGGCCCAGCATTTT,CASSQPQRGGAQHF,NA,TRBV4-1,TRBJ1-5,NA
TGTGCCAGCAGCTTGGAGCGGAGTAAACCCACAGATACGCAGTATTTT,CASSLERSKPTDTQYF,NA,TRBV5-6,TRBJ2-3,NA
TGCAGCGGTCAGATCGGGTTAGATAATTCACCCCTCCACTTT,CSGQIGLDNSPLHF,once,TRBV29-1,TRBJ1-6,NA
TGTGCCAGCAGCGAGGGGGGACAAGGAGGAGCATATGGCTACACCTTC,CASSEGGQGGAYGYTF,NA,TRBV9,TRBJ1-2,NA
TGTGCCAGCAGTGCCGACAGGGGGAACACTGAAGCTTTCTTT,CASSADRGNTEAFF,NA,TRBV6-1,TRBJ1-1,TRBD1
TGTGCCAGCAGCTCTACAGGGGGAAACTATGGCTACACCTTC,CASSSTGGNYGYTF,NA,TRBV6-1,TRBJ1-2,TRBD1